This TCR beta chain comes out of a study of cytomegalovirus exposure and HLA in healthy donors. The overall study: Membership in the Caucasian-associated ancestry cluster was found for 81% of approximately 400 genotyped donors.

CDR3 length: 15 residues. V was clipped by 5 bases and J by 3 bases; unmatched bases: 10. CDR1 and CDR2 (germline): MNHEY, SVGAGI. The study ran its PCR with 60 Vbeta and 13 Jbeta primers. Produced via immunoSEQ multiplex PCR; TCRdb's table is partial and in-frame only. The data show more than 85,000 clones, roughly 79% seen once. Study conclusions and caveats: It was assumed in the presence/absence analyses that sequencing depth was roughly uniform across donors. The study found most TCR sequences rare, yet found some public TCRs in many donors.

Turning to this clone: What it binds is not known.

The clonotype originates from a middle-aged man in good health and CMV-seronegative. Sequencing was performed on PBMCs. The gene calls are TRBV6-5 and TRBJ2-7; 7 positions match TRBD2. Written as DNA, the CDR3 is TGTGCCAGCAGTCAAACTAGCGCCCTAGACTACGAGCAGTACTTC. As protein: CASSQTSALDYEQYF.